This entry is about one TCR beta chain. Its antigen is as yet unknown. The data were obtained in a study of T cells in Graves' hyperthyroidism and ophthalmopathy. The study's findings and limits: Stable hyperthyroidism was separated from ophthalmopathy by a model based on 13 V-J features.

Germline values: CDR1 SQVTM, CDR2 ANQGSEA. This CDR3 has 15 residues. The junction had 5 bases not matched to a gene; V was cut back by 5 bases and J by 0 bases. Researchers took RNA transcripts and amplified the TCR beta CDR3 regions from them. First-round RT-PCR targeting the TCR CDR3 was performed with the HTBI primer set. TCRdb called the multiplex PCR reads again in MiXCR, with one record for every CDR3 protein. Of about 720,000 distinct CDR3 sequences in the sample, 16% were seen once. The sequencing sample was made of blood. This TCR came from a man aged 18 to 29 with Graves' hyperthyroidism. V usage is TRBV29-1 and J usage is TRBJ2-7, with 12 bases that match TRBD1. The chain's CDR3 is CSVRRDRGPSYEQYF. The DNA for the CDR3 is TGCAGCGTTCGGCGGGACAGGGGGCCCTCCTACGAGCAGTACTTC.